Below are 26 T cell receptor beta chains sequenced from a single sample in a study of T cell clonality in common variable immunodeficiency. Profiled with immunoSEQ multiplex PCR; TCRdb holds only in-frame clones, not every one. Observed in the sample are approximately 81,000 clones, none of them singletons. What was sequenced was peripheral blood mononuclear cells. Source of these receptors: a person between 18 and 75 years old in good health.

This clone has at least ten counts. The CDR3 extends 3 residues past the end of the read, so its final part is completed from the germline J gene. The gene calls are TRBV19 and TRBJ1-2; 7 nucleotides match TRBD1. This CDR3 region has 16 residues. Germline V gives CDR1 LNHDA, CDR2 SQIVND (reference sequence). V shed 0 bases, J shed 0 bases, and the junction held 4 bases outside the gene matches. CDR3 bases read: TGTGCCAGTAGTATAGATGCGGACAGGCCTAACTATGGC. Encoded protein: CASSIDADRPNYG. The complete CDR3 sequence is CASSIDADRPNYGYTF.

There are many counts of this clone. Sequencing ends 3 residues short of the CDR3 end; the germline J gene provides the rest. The chain employs TRBV30 and TRBJ2-3; TRBD1 agrees at 12 bases. CDR1 is GTSNPN, CDR2 SVGIG, per germline (reference sequence). Unmatched junction bases numbered 15, after V lost 4 bases and J lost 4 bases. The CDR3 has 18 residues. Partial CDR3 DNA: TGTGCCTGGACTCCGATCGGGCGGGACAGGGGGCATGCAGATACG. Its protein is CAWTPIGRDRGHADT. The entire CDR3 protein is CAWTPIGRDRGHADTQYF.

Notes on this clone: The read ends 3 residues early relative to the CDR3; the germline J gene fills the gap. The chain couples TRBV25-1 to TRBJ1-1; 7 nucleotides line up with TRBD1. This CDR3 comprises 19 residues. Germline-derived CDR1 and CDR2 are MGHDK and SYGVNS. The ends lost 4 bases at V and 0 bases at J; junction bases unmatched: 17. CDR3 loop: CASSGSAGQTLYMNTEAFF. The CDR3 bases that were read are TGTGCCAGCAGTGGCTCAGCGGGACAGACACTTTACATGAACACTGAA.

This clone came up many times. The CDR3 end lies 3 residues beyond the end of the read and is filled in from the germline J gene. The V gene is TRBV5-1, the J gene TRBJ2-3, with TRBD1 matching over 8 bases. The V gene's germline CDR1 is SGHRS and CDR2 YFSETQ. With 3 bases clipped from V and 8 bases from J, the junction kept 8 bases outside the gene matches. This CDR3 region has 14 residues. CDR3 DNA (partial): TGCGCCAGCAGCTCTGGACAGGGTTTAGGTACG. Amino acids: CASSSGQGLGT. The CDR3 reads in full as CASSSGQGLGTQYF. Variable domain in full (rest from reference TRBV5-1 and TRBJ2-3): KAGVTQTPRYLIKTRGQQVTLSCSPISGHRSVSWYQQTPGQGLQFLFEYFSETQRNKGNFPGRFSGRQFSNSRSEMNVSTLELGDSALYLCASSSGQGLGTQYFGPGTRLTVL.

The sample holds many counts of this clone. The read terminates 3 residues before the CDR3 end, so the remaining end is supplied by the germline J gene. This rearrangement joins TRBV7-9 to TRBJ2-7, with TRBD2 matching 11 bases. CDR3 length: 15 amino acids. After removal of 4 bases from V and 3 bases from J, the junction contained 5 bases not matched to a gene. Germline V CDR1 and CDR2: SEHNR, FQNEAQ (reference sequence). The CDR3 bases that were read are TGTGCCAGCAGCTCCCTAGCGGGAGGCTTCTACGAG. Its protein is CASSSLAGGFYE. The entire CDR3 is CASSSLAGGFYEQYF.

In its sample, this clone was seen many times. An end of the junction does not agree with germline; a read error may underlie this. Read coverage stops 3 residues before the CDR3 terminus; the germline J gene supplies the remainder. This chain links TRBV4-2 with TRBJ2-2; D not certain. The CDR3 has 14 residues. Germline V lookup: CDR1 LGHNA, CDR2 YNFKEQ. The CDR3 is CASSQVGLGGELFF. CDR3 DNA (partial): TGCGCCAGCAGCCAAGTTGGGCTGGGCGGGGAG.

This clone was found a few times. The observed sequence ends 3 residues before the CDR3 terminus, with the missing tail filled in from the germline J gene. The J gene is TRBJ2-4, the V gene TRBV7-9; D not resolved. Germline V gene data show CDR1 as SEHNR and CDR2 as FQNEAQ (reference sequence). This CDR3 has 14 residues. CDR3: CASTPAASFSGQYF. The sequenced CDR3 bases are TGTGCCAGCACCCCGGCGGCCTCCTTCTCCGGT. Supplemented by reference TRBV7-9 and TRBJ2-4, the full variable domain reads DTGVSQNPRHKITKRGQNVTFRCDPISEHNRLYWYRQTLGQGPEFLTYFQNEAQLEKSRLLSDRFSAERPKGSFSTLEIQRTEQGDSAMYLCASTPAASFSGQYFGAGTRLSVL.

The table lists this clone with many counts. Incomplete CDR3 DNA: TGTGCCACCAGCAACAACCGCCGTTCAGATACG. It yields the protein CATSNNRRSDT. The entire CDR3 reads CATSNNRRSDTQYF. The V gene is TRBV15, the J gene TRBJ2-3; no reliable D call. The CDR3 extends 3 residues past the end of the read, so its final part is completed from the germline J gene. Germline V gene lookup returns CDR1 LNHNV and CDR2 YYDKDF (reference sequence). With 4 bases removed from V and 4 bases from J, the gap between germline ends came to 12 bases. This CDR3 is built from 14 residues.

This clone occurred many times. The read ends 3 residues early relative to the CDR3; the germline J gene fills the gap. The rearrangement joins TRBV6-4 to TRBJ2-5; possibly TRBD2 for D (5 bases). From germline, CDR1 is MRHNA and CDR2 SNTAGT. Trimming cost V 4 bases and J 4 bases, with 19 bases left between them. This CDR3 is 16 amino acids long. The CDR3 here is CASSGTSHGVRETQYF. The DNA read from the CDR3 is TGTGCCAGCAGTGGGACGAGTCACGGGGTACGAGAGACC.

This clone was seen repeatedly, ten times or more. Sequencing ends 3 residues short of the CDR3 end; the germline J gene provides the rest. This chain links TRBV5-1 with TRBJ1-2; TRBD1 matches 10 bases. CDR3 length: 15 amino acids. The trim removed 5 bases at V and 2 bases at J, leaving 6 bases unmatched. Germline loops: CDR1 SGHRS, CDR2 YFSETQ. The CDR3 is CASRSGTGENYGYTF. The sequenced CDR3 bases are TGCGCCAGCAGGTCCGGGACAGGGGAAAACTATGGC. Full variable domain (rest looked up from reference TRBV5-1 and TRBJ1-2): KAGVTQTPRYLIKTRGQQVTLSCSPISGHRSVSWYQQTPGQGLQFLFEYFSETQRNKGNFPGRFSGRQFSNSRSEMNVSTLELGDSALYLCASRSGTGENYGYTFGSGTRLTVV.

This clone was detected only a few times. The read halts 3 residues ahead of the CDR3 end, with the missing end drawn from the germline J gene. The rearrangement uses TRBV5-1 and TRBJ1-5, with TRBD1 identical over 8 bases. This CDR3 region has 15 residues. Trimming at V came to 0 bases and at J to 6 bases, leaving 5 bases not matched to a gene. The germline V gene encodes CDR1 SGHRS and CDR2 YFSETQ. CDR3 bases read: TGCGCCAGCAGCTTGGGCGACAGGGGCGGTCAGCCC. This translates into CASSLGDRGGQP. In full, the CDR3 reads CASSLGDRGGQPQHF. The complete variable domain, with remaining parts taken from reference TRBV5-1 and TRBJ1-5, reads KAGVTQTPRYLIKTRGQQVTLSCSPISGHRSVSWYQQTPGQGLQFLFEYFSETQRNKGNFPGRFSGRQFSNSRSEMNVSTLELGDSALYLCASSLGDRGGQPQHFGDGTRLSIL.

In this sample, this clone turned up many times. Coverage ceases 3 residues before the CDR3 finishes, and the germline J gene fills in the end. The rearrangement uses TRBV19 and TRBJ1-1, with TRBD1 matching 7 bases. Trimming at V came to 5 bases and at J to 1 base, leaving 1 base not matched to a gene. The germline V gene has CDR1 LNHDA and CDR2 SQIVND (reference sequence). The CDR3 spans 13 residues. CDR3 sequence: CASSWDRNTEAFF. The DNA read from the CDR3 is TGTGCCAGTAGTTGGGACAGGAACACTGAA. Full variable domain (missing parts from reference TRBV19 and TRBJ1-1): DGGITQSPKYLFRKEGQNVTLSCEQNLNHDAMYWYRQDPGQGLRLIYYSQIVNDFQKGDIAEGYSVSREKKESFPLTVTSAQKNPTAFYLCASSWDRNTEAFFGQGTRLTVV.

The sample holds many counts of this clone. The read falls 3 residues short of the CDR3 end, and the missing part is taken from the germline J gene. The V gene is TRBV20-1, the J gene TRBJ2-4; 10 positions match TRBD1. Trimming took 6 bases from V and 0 from J; bases not matched to a gene: 11. The CDR3 runs to 17 residues. Germline CDR1 and CDR2: DFQATT and SNEGSKA (reference sequence). CDR3 DNA (partial): TGCAGTGCCGACAGGGGGCTTGTGGGGGGAGCCAAAAACATT. It encodes CSADRGLVGGAKNI. The complete CDR3 reads CSADRGLVGGAKNIQYF.

This clone has only a few counts. The read finishes 3 residues shy of the CDR3 end, and the germline J gene is used to complete it. The chain employs TRBV30 and TRBJ1-1; possible D gene TRBD1, 5 bases. In germline, CDR1 is GTSNPN, CDR2 SVGIG (reference sequence). This CDR3 has 12 residues. With 5 bases removed from V and 3 bases from J, the gap between germline ends came to 10 bases. The sequenced CDR3 bases are TGTGCCTGGGGGTGGGGGGACACTGAA. Translation gives CAWGWGDTE. The whole CDR3 region reads CAWGWGDTEAFF.

This clone showed up many times. A junction boundary mismatches the germline segment, possibly from a read error. The read finishes 3 residues shy of the CDR3 end, and the germline J gene is used to complete it. The V and J genes are TRBV4-2 and TRBJ2-3; 9 nucleotides agree with TRBD1. Germline V lookup: CDR1 LGHNA, CDR2 YNFKEQ. The CDR3 has 16 amino acids. CDR3: CASSQDHRGLADTQYF. CDR3 DNA (partial): TGCGCCAGCAGCCAAGACCACAGGGGGCTGGCAGATACG.

This clone was counted at least ten times. The CDR3 extends 3 residues past the end of the read, so its final part is completed from the germline J gene. This sequence joins TRBV10-1 and TRBJ2-4, with a weak D call TRBD1 (7 bases). Trimming took 3 bases from V and 9 from J, leaving 18 bases between them. The CDR3 runs to 15 residues. Germline V gives CDR1 WNHNN, CDR2 SYGVQD (reference sequence). The CDR3 sequence: CASSEPDRAEGIQYF. The part of the CDR3 DNA that was read is TGCGCCAGCAGTGAACCAGACAGGGCGGAGGGCATT.

This clone was picked up many times. The read terminates 3 residues before the CDR3 end, so the remaining end is supplied by the germline J gene. This chain uses TRBV19 with TRBJ2-7, with TRBD1 matching over 8 bases. The CDR3 has 17 residues. Trimming took 6 bases from V and 2 from J; bases not matched to a gene: 15. Germline V lookup: CDR1 LNHDA, CDR2 SQIVND (reference sequence). The sequenced CDR3 bases are TGTGCCAGTAGCTTGAGGTCCTTCGGACAGGGTCCCTACGAG. Translating gives CASSLRSFGQGPYE. The whole CDR3 sequence is CASSLRSFGQGPYEQYF.

This clone came up many times. The CDR3 end is not reached by the read, which stops 3 residues before it; the germline J gene fills it in. V gene TRBV19 combines with J gene TRBJ2-2, with D tentatively TRBD1 or TRBD2 (6 bases each). V was trimmed by 0 bases and J by 0 bases, leaving 14 bases between them. The CDR3 sequence is 18 residues long. From germline, CDR1 is LNHDA and CDR2 SQIVND (reference sequence). The chain's CDR3 is CASSIEAAGQTNTGELFF. The sequenced part of the CDR3 DNA is TGTGCCAGTAGTATAGAGGCGGCGGGACAAACGAACACCGGGGAG.

A remark on this clone: Sequencing ends 3 residues short of the CDR3 end; the germline J gene provides the rest. The chain uses TRBV6-1 and TRBJ1-1; D is unresolved. Germline V gene lookup returns CDR1 MNHNS and CDR2 SASEGT. Trimming took off 0 bases at V and 3 bases at J, with 14 bases between the two ends. This CDR3 comprises 16 residues. The sequenced CDR3 bases are TGTGCCAGCAGTGAAGCGTCCGCGGCGGCGTACACTGAA. Protein product: CASSEASAAAYTE. From start to end, the CDR3 is CASSEASAAAYTEAFF.

Comment on this clone: The CDR3 extends 3 residues past the end of the read, so its final part is completed from the germline J gene. The J gene is TRBJ1-1, the V gene TRBV18; 7 positions agree with TRBD1. The CDR3 runs to 15 residues. With V trimmed by 3 bases and J by 0 bases, 4 bases remained unmatched. Germline V lookup: CDR1 KGHSH, CDR2 LQKENI. The sequenced CDR3 bases are TGTGCCAGCTCACCCCTAGGGGGCATGAACACTGAA. It translates to CASSPLGGMNTE. The whole CDR3 reads CASSPLGGMNTEAFF.

This clone was seen at least ten times. The read falls 3 residues short of the CDR3 end, and the missing part is taken from the germline J gene. This chain links TRBV29-1 with TRBJ1-2, with D possibly matching TRBD1 (6 bases). V lost 8 bases and J 3 bases, leaving 16 bases between the germline ends. The CDR3 has 13 amino acids. Germline CDR1 and CDR2: SQVTM and ANQGSEA. The CDR3 loop is CSLGAGGDYGYTF. CDR3 DNA (partial): TGCAGCTTGGGGGCAGGCGGCGACTATGGC. Complete variable domain (other parts from reference TRBV29-1 and TRBJ1-2): SAVISQKPSRDICQRGTSLTIQCQVDSQVTMMFWYRQQPGQSLTLIATANQGSEATYESGFVIDKFPISRPNLTFSTLTVSNMSPEDSSIYLCSLGAGGDYGYTFGSGTRLTVV.

This clone was counted many times. The CDR3 end falls 3 residues outside the read, so it is completed with the germline J gene. The chain couples TRBV6-2 or TRBV6-3 to TRBJ2-7, with D hard to call. With 2 bases removed from V and 3 bases from J, the gap between germline ends came to 5 bases. The CDR3 consists of 12 residues. Per germline, CDR1 MNHEY and CDR2 SVGEGT. This chain's CDR3 is CASSYPSYEQYF. The sequenced part of the CDR3 DNA is TGTGCCAGCAGTTACCCTAGCTACGAG.

Comments on this clone: The sequence runs out 3 residues before the end of the CDR3; the remainder is reconstructed from the germline J gene. V gene TRBV20-1 combines with J gene TRBJ1-3; D gene unclear. V was clipped by 5 bases and J by 4 bases, with 12 bases between them. Germline CDR1 DFQATT, CDR2 SNEGSKA (reference sequence). The CDR3 is 13 amino acids. This CDR3 is CSASRSTGNTIYF. The CDR3 bases that were read are TGCAGTGCTTCTCGTTCTACCGGAAACACC.

This clone was observed at least ten times. Read coverage stops 3 residues before the CDR3 terminus; the germline J gene supplies the remainder. The gene calls are TRBV20-1 and TRBJ2-2; the D is unclear. The germline V gene encodes CDR1 DFQATT and CDR2 SNEGSKA (reference sequence). The CDR3 is 13 amino acids. V dropped 0 bases and J dropped 4 bases, with 6 bases sitting between them. CDR3 DNA (partial): TGCAGTGCTAGAGAGGCACCCACCGGGGAG. Protein sequence: CSAREAPTGE. The CDR3 in its entirety is CSAREAPTGELFF.

In its sample, this clone was seen many times. The read is 3 residues too short to cover the CDR3 end, so that end is filled in from the germline J gene. The rearrangement joins TRBV5-4 to TRBJ2-3, with TRBD1 matching over 8 bases. The germline V gene encodes CDR1 SGHNT and CDR2 YYREEE (reference sequence). There are 16 residues in the CDR3. Unmatched junction bases numbered 10, after V lost 4 bases and J lost 3 bases. The DNA read from the CDR3 is TGTGCCAGCAGCGGCCGACAGGGGTTTATGACAGATACG. Translating gives CASSGRQGFMTDT. Given in full, the CDR3 is CASSGRQGFMTDTQYF.

This clone was detected ten times or more. The read terminates 3 residues ahead of where the CDR3 ends, so the germline J gene completes it. V gene TRBV29-1 combines with J gene TRBJ1-4; 7 nucleotides agree with TRBD1. V shed 7 bases and J 0 bases; nucleotides not matched to a gene: 11. This CDR3 contains 16 residues. Looked up from germline, CDR1 is SQVTM and CDR2 is ANQGSEA. Partial CDR3 DNA: TGCAGCGCCGCAGAGACAGGGTTCCCAACTAATGAAAAA. This encodes CSAAETGFPTNEK. The CDR3 reads in full as CSAAETGFPTNEKLFF.